This TCR beta chain appears in the sequencing data of a study of shared clonotypes between healthy human individuals. The CDR3 consists of 14 residues. Germline assignment: CDR1 LNHDA and CDR2 SQIVND (reference sequence). The V and J ends lost 7 bases and 0 bases respectively, with 10 bases between them. As processed by the authors: For the immunoSEQ data, sequences were junction-only without quality scores, so filtering differed. Profiling relied on immunoSEQ multiplex PCR, and the TCRdb table lists in-frame clones only, not all of them. V and J calls and clone size are those listed in that table; D and trimming were worked out from the DNA. The data contain a few million clones, less than 95% of them singletons. Study-wide findings and caveats: Non-shared clonotypes had lower generation probabilities than clonotypes shared by all four sorted-subset donors.

The table lists this clone with a few counts. What it binds is not known. This TCR derives from a man between 18 and 29 years old in good health. Some clones in this sample may be carry-over from other donors' samples. The rearrangement uses TRBV19 and TRBJ1-5; no firm D call. The sample was naive CD4+ T cells from PBMCs. Subset specified: CD45RA+ positively selected. Here the CDR3 DNA reads TGTGCCAGTAAAGAAGTTTTTAGCAATCAGCCCCAGCATTTT. This sequence encodes CASKEVFSNQPQHF.